This is a list of T cell receptor beta chains from one sample in a study of spatial heterogeneity in lung cancer. TCRdb itself ran the 5' RACE reads through MiXCR, one entry per CDR3 protein. The sample lists some 40,000 distinct CDR3 sequences; roughly 5% were seen once. Sequenced here: PBMCs, sampled at surgery. The receptor source for this set is a female donor with early-stage non-small cell lung cancer. CDR3s include the opening cysteine and the closing phenylalanine or tryptophan. A D gene is named only where the DNA matches it firmly. Clone size is stated in some rows and not others, as once, few, many or a class when expanded.

v_gene	d_gene	j_gene	abundance	CDR3nt	CDR3aa
TRBV19	-	TRBJ1-2	many	TGTGCCAGCCCGGGGGCGGACTATGGCTACACCTTC	CASPGADYGYTF
TRBV11-2	TRBD2	TRBJ2-7	few	TGTGCCAGCACCCCCAGGGGGACTAGCGGGGGTGGCGAGCAGTACTTC	CASTPRGTSGGGEQYF
TRBV7-8	-	TRBJ2-5	many	TGTGCCAGCAGTTCAATGGAGGGGACCGCCGGGGCCCAGTACTTC	CASSSMEGTAGAQYF
TRBV12-3/TRBV12-4	TRBD2	TRBJ2-3	few	TGTGCCAGCAGTCAGCTACTAGGGCGGGGGGGCCGAGATACGCAGTATTTT	CASSQLLGRGGRDTQYF
TRBV5-6	TRBD2	TRBJ2-2	many	TGTGCCAGCAGCTTCATGGGACTAGTCACCGGGGAGCTGTTTTTT	CASSFMGLVTGELFF
TRBV29-1	-	TRBJ2-7	many	TGCAGCGTTGAAGATCGGGGTTCCTACGAGCAGTACTTC	CSVEDRGSYEQYF
TRBV28	TRBD2	TRBJ2-1	many	TGTGCCAGCACTAGCGGGGGGACTAATGAGCAGTTCTTC	CASTSGGTNEQFF
TRBV10-1	-	TRBJ2-2	few	TGCGCCAGCAGTGGATCGAACACCGGGGAGCTGTTTTTT	CASSGSNTGELFF
TRBV29-1	-	TRBJ2-7	many	TGCAGCGTCCTTTATTCTGTTAACTCCTACGAGCAGTACTTC	CSVLYSVNSYEQYF
TRBV24-1	-	TRBJ2-4	many	TGTGCCACCAGTGATACAACAGGGGGGGACATTCAGTACTTC	CATSDTTGGDIQYF
TRBV5-1	-	TRBJ2-7	many	TGCGCCAGCAGCTCATCGGTCGGGGGCTACGAGCAGTACTTC	CASSSSVGGYEQYF
TRBV7-9	TRBD1	TRBJ2-7	many	TGTGCCAGCACTGGACAGGCGGCCCCCGGCGAGCAGTACTTC	CASTGQAAPGEQYF
TRBV2	TRBD1	TRBJ2-2	many	TGTGCCAGCAGATCCGGGACAGGGGGGACCGGGGAGCTGTTTTTT	CASRSGTGGTGELFF
TRBV9	-	TRBJ2-2	many	TGTGCCAGCAGCTCCCATGGGGGTAGCACCGGGGAGCTGTTTTTT	CASSSHGGSTGELFF
TRBV6-2/TRBV6-3	-	TRBJ2-5	few	TGTGCCAGCAGTTACTCGTTTCGGGGCCAAGAGACCCAGTACTTC	CASSYSFRGQETQYF
TRBV7-3	-	TRBJ1-6	few	TGTGCCAGCGCAGTCAGGGGACCTGGGTCACCCCTCCACTTT	CASAVRGPGSPLHF
TRBV30	TRBD1	TRBJ2-6	few	TGTGCCTGGAGTGTACAGGACAGGTCTGCTGGGGCCAACGTCCTGACTTTC	CAWSVQDRSAGANVLTF
TRBV20-1	-	TRBJ2-2	many	TGCAGTGCTCAACCAAGGACCTGGAACACCGGGGAGCTGTTTTTT	CSAQPRTWNTGELFF
TRBV14	TRBD2	TRBJ2-3	few	TGTGCCAGCAGCCAAGAGTTGCTAGCGGGGCCTTCGGGGGATACGCAGTATTTT	CASSQELLAGPSGDTQYF
TRBV12-3/TRBV12-4	TRBD1	TRBJ2-7	many	TGTGCCAGCAGCCTTGCGACAGGGCGGGAGCAGTACTTC	CASSLATGREQYF
TRBV3-1	-	TRBJ2-5	many	TGTGCCAGCAGCCAAGTAGGGGACGCAGAGACCCAGTACTTC	CASSQVGDAETQYF
TRBV7-9	-	TRBJ1-3	many	TGTGCCAGCAGCTTAAACGGCAGGGATTCCGGAAACACCATATATTTT	CASSLNGRDSGNTIYF
TRBV29-1	TRBD1	TRBJ2-7	-	TGCAGCGTCCTTACAGGGGGAGTTCGTGCGGTGCAGTACTTC	CSVLTGGVRAVQYF
TRBV18	TRBD1	TRBJ2-3	-	TGTGCCAGCTCACCGGACAGGGATGGTACGCAGTATTTT	CASSPDRDGTQYF
TRBV28	-	TRBJ1-5	many	TGTGCCAGCAGTCCATACCGGGTAACCAATCAGCCCCAGCATTTT	CASSPYRVTNQPQHF
TRBV5-1	-	TRBJ1-2	many	TGCGCCAGCAGCTTGGTGACTGGTAACTATGGCTACACCTTC	CASSLVTGNYGYTF
TRBV4-3	-	TRBJ2-7	few	TGCGCCAGCAGCCAAGATCAGTCAGTATCCTACGAGCAGTACTTC	CASSQDQSVSYEQYF
TRBV20-1	-	TRBJ2-3	medium-sized	TGCAGTGCTAGGGGGACAGATACGCAGTATTTT	CSARGTDTQYF
TRBV27	-	TRBJ1-2	many	TGTGCCAGCAGTTTATCGGGCTATGGCTACACCTTC	CASSLSGYGYTF
TRBV7-9	TRBD1	TRBJ2-7	many	TGTGCCAGCAGCTTAGGGGTACAGGGGACCTACGAGCAGTACTTC	CASSLGVQGTYEQYF
TRBV20-1	-	TRBJ1-5	-	TGCAGTATCGGGATTAGCAATCAGCCCCAGCATTTT	CSIGISNQPQHF
TRBV28	-	TRBJ2-7	many	TGTGCCAGCAGCCACACAGGGGACTATCAGGACGAGCAGTACTTC	CASSHTGDYQDEQYF
TRBV20-1	-	TRBJ1-2	many	TGCAGTGCTAGGAGGGGCAGGGGTTTTGGCGGCTACACCTTC	CSARRGRGFGGYTF
TRBV7-2	-	TRBJ2-2	-	TGTGCCAGCAGCTTATCGCACACCGGGGAGCTGTTTTTT	CASSLSHTGELFF
TRBV29-1	TRBD1	TRBJ1-5	many	TGCAGCGTAAATTTAGGACAGGGCGATCAGCCCCAGCATTTT	CSVNLGQGDQPQHF